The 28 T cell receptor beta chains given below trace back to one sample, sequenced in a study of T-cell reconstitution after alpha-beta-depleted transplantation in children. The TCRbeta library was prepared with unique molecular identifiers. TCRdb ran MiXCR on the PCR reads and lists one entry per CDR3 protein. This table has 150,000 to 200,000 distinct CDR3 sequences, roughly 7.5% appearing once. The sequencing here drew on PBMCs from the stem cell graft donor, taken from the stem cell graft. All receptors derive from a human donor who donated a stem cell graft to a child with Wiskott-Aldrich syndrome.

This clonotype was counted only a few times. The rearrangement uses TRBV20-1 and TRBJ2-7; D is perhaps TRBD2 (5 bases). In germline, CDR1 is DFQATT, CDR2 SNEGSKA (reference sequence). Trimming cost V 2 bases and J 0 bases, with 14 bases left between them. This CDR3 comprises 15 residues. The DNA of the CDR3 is TGCAGTGCTAGAAATAGCGCCCTACCCTCCTACGAGCAGTACTTC. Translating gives CSARNSALPSYEQYF.

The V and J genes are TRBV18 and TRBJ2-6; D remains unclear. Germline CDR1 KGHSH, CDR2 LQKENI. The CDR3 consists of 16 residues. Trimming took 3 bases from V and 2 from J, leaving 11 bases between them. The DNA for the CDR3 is TGTGCCAGCTCACCGACTGGGGTAGCTGGGGCCAACGTCCTGACTTTC. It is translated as CASSPTGVAGANVLTF. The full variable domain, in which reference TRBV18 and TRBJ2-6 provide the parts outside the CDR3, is NAGVMQNPRHLVRRRGQEARLRCSPMKGHSHVYWYRQLPEEGLKFMVYLQKENIIDESGMPKERFSAEFPKEGPSILRIQQVVRGDSAAYFCASSPTGVAGANVLTFGAGSRLTVL.

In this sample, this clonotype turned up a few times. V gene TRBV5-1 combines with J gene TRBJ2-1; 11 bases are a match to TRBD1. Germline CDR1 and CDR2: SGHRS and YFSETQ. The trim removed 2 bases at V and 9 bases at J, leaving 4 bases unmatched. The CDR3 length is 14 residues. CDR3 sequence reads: CASSLRTGGGEQFF. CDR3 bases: TGCGCCAGCAGCTTAAGGACAGGGGGCGGTGAGCAGTTCTTC.

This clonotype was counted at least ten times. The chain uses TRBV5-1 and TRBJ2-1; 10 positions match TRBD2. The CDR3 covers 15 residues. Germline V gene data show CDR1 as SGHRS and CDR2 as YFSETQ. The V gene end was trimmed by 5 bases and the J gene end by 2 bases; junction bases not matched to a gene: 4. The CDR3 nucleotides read TGCGCCAGCAGAAATAGCGGGGGGCCCTACAATGAGCAGTTCTTC. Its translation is CASRNSGGPYNEQFF.

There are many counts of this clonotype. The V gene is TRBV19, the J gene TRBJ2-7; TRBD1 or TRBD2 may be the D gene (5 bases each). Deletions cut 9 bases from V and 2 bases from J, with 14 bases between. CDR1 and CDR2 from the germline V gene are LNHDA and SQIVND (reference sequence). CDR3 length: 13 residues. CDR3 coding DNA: TGTGCCAGCGGGACCGTTGGTGCCTACGAGCAGTACTTC. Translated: CASGTVGAYEQYF.

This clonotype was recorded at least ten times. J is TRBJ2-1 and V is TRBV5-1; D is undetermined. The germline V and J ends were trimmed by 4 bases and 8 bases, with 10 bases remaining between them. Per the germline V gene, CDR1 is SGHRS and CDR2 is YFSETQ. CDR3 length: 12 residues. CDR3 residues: CASSPLGYEQFF. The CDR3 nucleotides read TGCGCCAGCAGCCCACTTGGGTATGAGCAGTTCTTC. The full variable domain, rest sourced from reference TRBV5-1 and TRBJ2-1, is KAGVTQTPRYLIKTRGQQVTLSCSPISGHRSVSWYQQTPGQGLQFLFEYFSETQRNKGNFPGRFSGRQFSNSRSEMNVSTLELGDSALYLCASSPLGYEQFFGPGTRLTVL.

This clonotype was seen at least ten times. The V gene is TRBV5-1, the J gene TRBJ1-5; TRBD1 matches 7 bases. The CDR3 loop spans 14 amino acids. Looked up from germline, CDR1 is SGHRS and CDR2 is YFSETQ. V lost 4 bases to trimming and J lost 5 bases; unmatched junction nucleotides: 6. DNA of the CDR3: TGCGCCAGCAGCGAACAGGGGATGGATCAGCCCCAGCATTTT. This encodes CASSEQGMDQPQHF.

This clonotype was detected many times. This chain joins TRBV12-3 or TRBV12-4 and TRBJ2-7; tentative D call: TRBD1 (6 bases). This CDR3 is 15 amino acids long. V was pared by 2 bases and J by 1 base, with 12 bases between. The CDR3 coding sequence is TGTGCCAGCAGTTTACAGGGGCGTTTTTCCTACGAGCAGTACTTC. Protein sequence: CASSLQGRFSYEQYF.

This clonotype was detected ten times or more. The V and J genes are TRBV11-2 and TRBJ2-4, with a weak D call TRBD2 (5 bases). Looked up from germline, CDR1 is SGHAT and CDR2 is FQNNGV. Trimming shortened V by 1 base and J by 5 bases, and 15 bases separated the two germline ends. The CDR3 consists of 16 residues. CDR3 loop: CASSLGSRVRENIQYF. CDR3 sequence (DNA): TGTGCCAGCAGCTTAGGAAGTCGTGTGCGGGAAAACATTCAGTACTTC.

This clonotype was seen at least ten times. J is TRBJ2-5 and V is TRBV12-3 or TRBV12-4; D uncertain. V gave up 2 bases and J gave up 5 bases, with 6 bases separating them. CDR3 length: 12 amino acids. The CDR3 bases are TGTGCCAGCAGTTTATTTGCGGAGACCCAGTACTTC. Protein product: CASSLFAETQYF.

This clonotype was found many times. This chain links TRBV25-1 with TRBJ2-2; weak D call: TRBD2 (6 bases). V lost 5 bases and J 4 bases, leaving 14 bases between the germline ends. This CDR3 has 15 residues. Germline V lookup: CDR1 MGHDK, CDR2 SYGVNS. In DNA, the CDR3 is TGTGCCAGCAGTTCCACGACTAGTCCCACCGGGGAGCTGTTTTTT. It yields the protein CASSSTTSPTGELFF.

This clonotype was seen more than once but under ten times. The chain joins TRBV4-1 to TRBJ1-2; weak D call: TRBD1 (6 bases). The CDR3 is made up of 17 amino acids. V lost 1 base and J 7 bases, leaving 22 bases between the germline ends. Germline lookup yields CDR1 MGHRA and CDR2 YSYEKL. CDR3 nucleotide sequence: TGCGCCAGCAGCCAAGGCGGGTGGGAGGGGGTTCCTTCTGGCTACACCTTC. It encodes CASSQGGWEGVPSGYTF.

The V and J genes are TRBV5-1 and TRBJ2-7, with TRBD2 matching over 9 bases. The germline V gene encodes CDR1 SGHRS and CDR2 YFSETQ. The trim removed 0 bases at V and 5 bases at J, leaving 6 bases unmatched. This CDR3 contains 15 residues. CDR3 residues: CASSLARGGVDEQYF. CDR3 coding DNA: TGCGCCAGCAGCTTGGCGCGGGGGGGCGTCGACGAGCAGTACTTC. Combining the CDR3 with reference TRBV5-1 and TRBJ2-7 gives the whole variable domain KAGVTQTPRYLIKTRGQQVTLSCSPISGHRSVSWYQQTPGQGLQFLFEYFSETQRNKGNFPGRFSGRQFSNSRSEMNVSTLELGDSALYLCASSLARGGVDEQYFGPGTRLTVT.

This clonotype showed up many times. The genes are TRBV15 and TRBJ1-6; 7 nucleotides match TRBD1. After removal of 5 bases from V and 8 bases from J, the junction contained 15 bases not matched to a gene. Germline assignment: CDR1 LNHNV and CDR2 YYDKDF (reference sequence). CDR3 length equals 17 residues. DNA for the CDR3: TGTGCCACCAGCGCTAGTCCTACAGGGGTTGGGGATTCACCCCTCCACTTT. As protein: CATSASPTGVGDSPLHF.

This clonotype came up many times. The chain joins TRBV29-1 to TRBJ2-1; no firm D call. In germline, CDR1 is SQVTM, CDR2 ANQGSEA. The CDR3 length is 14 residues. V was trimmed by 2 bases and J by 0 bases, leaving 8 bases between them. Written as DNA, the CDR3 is TGCAGCGTTGAACTCCAGAGCTCCTACAATGAGCAGTTCTTC. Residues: CSVELQSSYNEQFF.

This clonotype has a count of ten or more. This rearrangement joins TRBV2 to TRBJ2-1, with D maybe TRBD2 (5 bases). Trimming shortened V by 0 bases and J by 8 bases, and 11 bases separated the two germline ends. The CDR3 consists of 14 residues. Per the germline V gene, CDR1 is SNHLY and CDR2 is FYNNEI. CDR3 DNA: TGTGCCAGCAGTGAAGCCGCTGCGAGGGATGAGCAGTTCTTC. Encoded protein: CASSEAAARDEQFF.

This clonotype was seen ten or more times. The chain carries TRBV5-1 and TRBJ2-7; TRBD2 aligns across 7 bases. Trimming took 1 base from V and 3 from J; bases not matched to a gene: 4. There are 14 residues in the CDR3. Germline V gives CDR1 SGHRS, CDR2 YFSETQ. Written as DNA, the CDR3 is TGCGCCAGCAGCTTGCGGGAGGACTACTACGAGCAGTACTTC. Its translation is CASSLREDYYEQYF.

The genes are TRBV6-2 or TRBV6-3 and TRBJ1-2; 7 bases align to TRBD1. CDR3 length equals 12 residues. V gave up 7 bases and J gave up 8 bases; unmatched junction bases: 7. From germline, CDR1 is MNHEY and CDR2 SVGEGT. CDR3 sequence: CASTEQGKGYTF. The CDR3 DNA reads TGTGCCAGCACGGAACAGGGGAAGGGCTACACCTTC.

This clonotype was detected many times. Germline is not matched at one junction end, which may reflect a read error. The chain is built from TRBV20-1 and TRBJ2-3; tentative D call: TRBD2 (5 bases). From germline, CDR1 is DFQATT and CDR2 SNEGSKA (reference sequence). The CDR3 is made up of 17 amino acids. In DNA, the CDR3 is TGCTGTGCTAGAGATCTCGTGAGGGTCCCTAGCACAGATACGCAGTATTTT. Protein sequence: CCARDLVRVPSTDTQYF.

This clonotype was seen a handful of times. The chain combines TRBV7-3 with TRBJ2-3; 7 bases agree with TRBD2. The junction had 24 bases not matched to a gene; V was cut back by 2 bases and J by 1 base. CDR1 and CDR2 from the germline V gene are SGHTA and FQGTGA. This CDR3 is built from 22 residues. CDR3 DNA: TGTGCCAGCAGCTTACTAGAACGAGGTCGGCTAGCGGTAAGGGTTGGCACAGATACGCAGTATTTT. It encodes CASSLLERGRLAVRVGTDTQYF.

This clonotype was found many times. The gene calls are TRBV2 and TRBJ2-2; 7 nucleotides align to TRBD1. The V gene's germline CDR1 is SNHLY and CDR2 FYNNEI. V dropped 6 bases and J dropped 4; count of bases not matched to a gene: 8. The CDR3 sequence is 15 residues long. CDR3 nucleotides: TGTGCCAGCAGCCAGGGGGTCGCGGGCACCGGGGAGCTGTTTTTT. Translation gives CASSQGVAGTGELFF.

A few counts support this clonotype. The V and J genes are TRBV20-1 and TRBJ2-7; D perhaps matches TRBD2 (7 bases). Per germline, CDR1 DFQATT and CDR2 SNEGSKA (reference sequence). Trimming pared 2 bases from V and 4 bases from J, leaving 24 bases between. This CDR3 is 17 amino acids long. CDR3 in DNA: TGCAGTGCTAGAATCGGCTACGGGGGGCGCATGGGATACGAGCAGTACTTC. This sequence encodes CSARIGYGGRMGYEQYF.

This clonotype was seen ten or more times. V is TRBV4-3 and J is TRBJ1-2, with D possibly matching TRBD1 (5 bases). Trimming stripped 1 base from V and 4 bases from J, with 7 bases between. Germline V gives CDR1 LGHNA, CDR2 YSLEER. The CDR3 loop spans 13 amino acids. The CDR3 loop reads CASSQVGGYGYTF. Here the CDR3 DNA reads TGCGCCAGCAGCCAAGTTGGGGGCTATGGCTACACCTTC.

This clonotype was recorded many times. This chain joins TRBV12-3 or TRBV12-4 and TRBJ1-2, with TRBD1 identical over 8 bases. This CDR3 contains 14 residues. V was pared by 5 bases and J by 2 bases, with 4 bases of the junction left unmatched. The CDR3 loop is CASSRGQGNYGYTF. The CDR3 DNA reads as TGTGCCAGCAGTCGAGGACAGGGAAACTATGGCTACACCTTC.

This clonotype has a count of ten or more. The CDR3 spells CASSPADSQETQYF. As DNA, the CDR3 is TGTGCCAGCAGTCCAGCGGACAGTCAAGAGACCCAGTACTTC. The chain recombines TRBV12-3 or TRBV12-4 with TRBJ2-5; weak D call: TRBD1 (6 bases). CDR3 length: 14 amino acids. The ends were cut back, 5 bases at V and 2 bases at J, with 12 bases in the middle.

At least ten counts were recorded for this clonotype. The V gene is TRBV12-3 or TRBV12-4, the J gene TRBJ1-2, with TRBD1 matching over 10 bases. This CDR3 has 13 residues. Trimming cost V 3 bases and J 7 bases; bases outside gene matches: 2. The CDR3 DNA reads TGTGCCAGCAGTTTGACAGGGGGCGGTGGCTACACCTTC. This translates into CASSLTGGGGYTF.

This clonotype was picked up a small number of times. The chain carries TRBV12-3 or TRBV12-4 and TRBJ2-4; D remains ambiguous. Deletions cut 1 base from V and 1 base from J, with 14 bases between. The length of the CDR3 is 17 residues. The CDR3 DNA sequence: TGTGCCAGCAGTTTAGTATGGGGTAGAGACGCCAAAAACATTCAGTACTTC. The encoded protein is CASSLVWGRDAKNIQYF.

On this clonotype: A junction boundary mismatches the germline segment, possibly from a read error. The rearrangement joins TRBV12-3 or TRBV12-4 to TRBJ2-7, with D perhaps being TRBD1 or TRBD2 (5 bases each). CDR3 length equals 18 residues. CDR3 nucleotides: TGTGCCAGCTGTTTATTCCCCCTCCGGGGCGGTAGCTCCTACGAGCAGTACTTC. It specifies CASCLFPLRGGSSYEQYF.